Sequencing of this TCR beta chain was carried out in a study of blood T cell repertoires in COVID-19. Study in general: Sources were T cells, B-cell-depleted T cells, or PBMCs; the material itself was cDNA or gDNA.

The V gene end was trimmed by 6 bases and the J gene end by 7 bases; junction bases not matched to a gene: 11. The CDR3 length is 16 residues. The germline gives CDR1 KGHDR, CDR2 SFDVKD. As originally analysed: From reference gene primer amplification, estimates of nucleated cell counts were derived. Repertoires were generated with immunoSEQ multiplex PCR, while TCRdb's copy carries only in-frame clones and drops some. V and J calls and clone size are given by that table; D and trimming were obtained from the DNA. The data contain approximately 110,000 clones, 80% to 90% of them singletons. Input material: peripheral blood. The chain combines TRBV24-1 with TRBJ1-6, with 7 nucleotides matching TRBD1. The clonotype was recovered from a woman aged 45-65 years with acute or convalescent COVID-19. The CDR3 spells CATSIHGRGPNSPLHF. CDR3 bases: TGTGCCACCAGTATACACGGGAGGGGGCCGAATTCACCCCTCCACTTT.